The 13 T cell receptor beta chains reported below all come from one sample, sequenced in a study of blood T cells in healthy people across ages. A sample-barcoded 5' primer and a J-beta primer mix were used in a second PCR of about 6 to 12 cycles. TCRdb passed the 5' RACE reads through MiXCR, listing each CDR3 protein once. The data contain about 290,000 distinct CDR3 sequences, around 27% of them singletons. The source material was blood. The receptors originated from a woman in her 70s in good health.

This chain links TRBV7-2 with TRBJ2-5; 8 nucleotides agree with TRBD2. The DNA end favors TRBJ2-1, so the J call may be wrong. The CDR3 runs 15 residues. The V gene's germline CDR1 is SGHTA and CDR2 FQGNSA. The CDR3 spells CASSSKGGGPYEQFF. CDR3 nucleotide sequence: TGTGCCAGCAGTTCTAAGGGCGGGGGGCCTTATGAGCAGTTCTTC.

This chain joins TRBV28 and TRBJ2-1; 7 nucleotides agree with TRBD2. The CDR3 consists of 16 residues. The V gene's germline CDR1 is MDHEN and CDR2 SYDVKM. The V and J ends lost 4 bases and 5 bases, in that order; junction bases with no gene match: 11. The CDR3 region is CASSSPGGRLNNEQFF. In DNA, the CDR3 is TGTGCCAGCAGTTCCCCCGGCGGGAGATTAAACAATGAGCAGTTCTTC.

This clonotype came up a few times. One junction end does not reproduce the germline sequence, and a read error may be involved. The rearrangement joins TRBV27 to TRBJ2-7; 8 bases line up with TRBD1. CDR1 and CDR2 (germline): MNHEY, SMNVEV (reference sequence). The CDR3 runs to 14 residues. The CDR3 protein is CAGSSLDRVYEQYF. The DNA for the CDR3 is TGTGCCGGCAGTTCCCTGGACAGGGTCTACGAGCAGTACTTC.

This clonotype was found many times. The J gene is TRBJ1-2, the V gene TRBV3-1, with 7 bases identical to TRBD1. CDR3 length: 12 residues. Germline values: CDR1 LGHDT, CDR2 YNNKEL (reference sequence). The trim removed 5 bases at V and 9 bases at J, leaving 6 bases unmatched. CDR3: CASSSTGQSYTF. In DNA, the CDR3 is TGTGCCAGCAGCTCGACAGGGCAAAGCTACACCTTC.

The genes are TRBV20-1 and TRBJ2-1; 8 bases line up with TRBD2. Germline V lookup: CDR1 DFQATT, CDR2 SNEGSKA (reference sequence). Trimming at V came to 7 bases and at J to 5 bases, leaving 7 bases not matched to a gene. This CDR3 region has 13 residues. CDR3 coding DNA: TGCAGTGAGAGAAGCGGGGGAAACAATGAGCAGTTCTTC. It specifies CSERSGGNNEQFF.

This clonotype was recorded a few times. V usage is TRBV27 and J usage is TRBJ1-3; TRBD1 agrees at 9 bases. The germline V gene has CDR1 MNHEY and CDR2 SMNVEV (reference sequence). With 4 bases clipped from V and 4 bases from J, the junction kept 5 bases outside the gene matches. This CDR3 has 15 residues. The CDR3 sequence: CASSWSGTGGNTIYF. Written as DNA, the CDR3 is TGTGCCAGCAGTTGGTCCGGGACAGGGGGAAACACCATATATTTT.

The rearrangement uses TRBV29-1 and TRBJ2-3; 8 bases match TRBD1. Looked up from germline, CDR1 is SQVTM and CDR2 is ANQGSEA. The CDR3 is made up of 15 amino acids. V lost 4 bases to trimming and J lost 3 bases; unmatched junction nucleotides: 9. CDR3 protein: CSVAYQGAGTDTQYF. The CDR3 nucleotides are TGCAGCGTTGCCTACCAGGGGGCTGGGACAGATACGCAGTATTTT.

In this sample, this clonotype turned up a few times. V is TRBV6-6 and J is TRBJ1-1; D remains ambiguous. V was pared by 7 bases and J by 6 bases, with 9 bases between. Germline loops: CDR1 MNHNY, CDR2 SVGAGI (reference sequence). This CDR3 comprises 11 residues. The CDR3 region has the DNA TGTGCCAGCATTCAACCTCCTGAAGCTTTCTTT. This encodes CASIQPPEAFF.

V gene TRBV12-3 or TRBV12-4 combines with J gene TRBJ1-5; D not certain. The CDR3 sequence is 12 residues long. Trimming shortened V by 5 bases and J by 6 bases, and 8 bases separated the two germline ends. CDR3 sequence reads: CASSQYGQPQHF. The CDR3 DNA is TGTGCCAGCAGTCAGTATGGTCAGCCCCAGCATTTT.

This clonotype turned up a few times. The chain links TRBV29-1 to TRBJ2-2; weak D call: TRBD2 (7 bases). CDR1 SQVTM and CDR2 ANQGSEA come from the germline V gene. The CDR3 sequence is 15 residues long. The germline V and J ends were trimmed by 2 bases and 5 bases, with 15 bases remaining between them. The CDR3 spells CSVEKGGGGTGELFF. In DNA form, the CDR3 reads TGCAGCGTTGAAAAAGGGGGGGGAGGAACCGGGGAGCTGTTTTTT.

CDR3 sequence: CASSGTSGNTIYF. Here the CDR3 DNA reads TGTGCCAGCAGCGGGACATCCGGAAACACCATATATTTT. This chain joins TRBV7-2 and TRBJ1-3, with D possibly being TRBD1 (6 bases). The germline V and J ends were trimmed by 5 bases and 4 bases, with 9 bases remaining between them. This CDR3 contains 13 residues. The germline V gene has CDR1 SGHTA and CDR2 FQGNSA.

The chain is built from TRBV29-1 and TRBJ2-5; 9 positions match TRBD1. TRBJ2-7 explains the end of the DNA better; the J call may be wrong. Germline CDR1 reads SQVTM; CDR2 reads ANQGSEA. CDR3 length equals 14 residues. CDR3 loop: CSVESDRGTDEQYF. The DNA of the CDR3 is TGCAGCGTTGAATCTGACAGGGGGACGGACGAGCAGTACTTC.

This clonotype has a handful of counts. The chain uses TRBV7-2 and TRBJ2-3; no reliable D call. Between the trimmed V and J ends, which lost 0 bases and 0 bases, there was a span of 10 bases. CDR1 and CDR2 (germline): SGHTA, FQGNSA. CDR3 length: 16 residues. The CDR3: CASSLAQSHSTDTQYF. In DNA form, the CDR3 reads TGTGCCAGCAGCTTAGCGCAGTCCCATAGCACAGATACGCAGTATTTT.